The 5 T cell receptor beta chains reported below all come from one sample, sequenced in a study of blood T cell repertoires in COVID-19. Generated by immunoSEQ multiplex PCR, the TCRdb table keeps only in-frame clones and is missing some. The profile covers about 200,000 clones, with under 90% appearing a single time and 6.7% taken by the ten largest. Sequencing was carried out using peripheral blood. The receptors here all came from a man aged 35-49 years with acute or convalescent COVID-19.

The J gene is TRBJ1-6, the V gene TRBV2; D not resolved. The CDR3 spans 14 residues. In germline, CDR1 is SNHLY, CDR2 FYNNEI. V lost 3 bases and J lost 5, with 8 bases in between. The CDR3 is CASSDWADNSPLHF. Written as DNA, the CDR3 is TGTGCCAGCAGTGATTGGGCAGATAATTCACCCCTCCACTTT. Using reference TRBV2 and TRBJ1-6 for the parts outside the CDR3, the full variable domain is EPEVTQTPSHQVTQMGQEVILRCVPISNHLYFYWYRQILGQKVEFLVSFYNNEISEKSEIFDDQFSVERPDGSNFTLKIRSTKLEDSAMYFCASSDWADNSPLHFGNGTRLTVT.

The V gene is TRBV5-1, the J gene TRBJ1-2, with 8 bases matching TRBD1. V was pared by 5 bases and J by 8 bases, with 2 bases of the junction left unmatched. Germline loops: CDR1 SGHRS, CDR2 YFSETQ. The CDR3 sequence is 11 residues long. The CDR3 DNA is TGCGCCAGCAGACAGGGGGTCGGCTACACCTTC. It encodes CASRQGVGYTF.

The chain is built from TRBV2 and TRBJ2-3; 7 bases match TRBD1. V lost 2 bases to trimming and J lost 1 base; unmatched junction nucleotides: 18. Germline-derived CDR1 and CDR2 are SNHLY and FYNNEI. The CDR3 sequence is 20 residues long. The CDR3 loop reads CASSERKGAFSSIGTDTQYF. The DNA for the CDR3 is TGTGCCAGCAGTGAACGGAAGGGGGCGTTTAGTTCAATCGGCACAGATACGCAGTATTTT.

This chain links TRBV27 with TRBJ2-7, with 11 bases identical to TRBD1. The V gene end was trimmed by 5 bases and the J gene end by 2 bases; junction bases not matched to a gene: 5. The CDR3 is 15 amino acids. Germline assignment: CDR1 MNHEY and CDR2 SMNVEV (reference sequence). The CDR3 bases are TGTGCCAGCAGTCACGGACAGGGGGCAGCCTACGAGCAGTACTTC. This translates into CASSHGQGAAYEQYF.

The J gene is TRBJ1-6, the V gene TRBV18; 7 nucleotides line up with TRBD1. The CDR3 length is 16 residues. Germline values: CDR1 KGHSH, CDR2 LQKENI. V shed 2 bases, J shed 8 bases, and the junction held 9 bases outside the gene matches. CDR3 sequence reads: CASSPYGQALDSPLHF. As DNA, the CDR3 is TGTGCCAGCTCACCATATGGACAGGCACTAGATTCACCCCTCCACTTT. The variable domain in full, completed from reference TRBV18 and TRBJ1-6, reads NAGVMQNPRHLVRRRGQEARLRCSPMKGHSHVYWYRQLPEEGLKFMVYLQKENIIDESGMPKERFSAEFPKEGPSILRIQQVVRGDSAAYFCASSPYGQALDSPLHFGNGTRLTVT.